A selection of T cell receptor beta chains follows, all from one sample in a study of cytomegalovirus exposure and HLA in healthy donors. The protocol was immunoSEQ multiplex PCR, while the TCRdb copy is restricted to in-frame clones and leaves out a portion. Counted here are 200,000 to 300,000 clones, over 80% occurring once; the ten biggest clones make up more than 5%. The sequencing input was PBMCs. The origin of the receptors is a woman between 40 and 55 years old in good health and CMV-seropositive. The CDR3 runs from the conserved cysteine through the conserved F or W. The D gene is left open where the match is weak. Clone size is given for some rows only: seen once, a few or many times, or a class if the clone is expanded.

TRBD1	14	TRBV5-8	TRBJ1-6	.	TGTGCCAGCAGCCGGGACAGGCGGGATTCACCCCTCCACTTT	CASSRDRRDSPLHF
TRBD1	14	TRBV11-2	TRBJ2-2	.	TGTGCCAGCTTAGGACAGGGAATGGCCGGGGAGCTGTTTTTT	CASLGQGMAGELFF
.	14	TRBV6-6	TRBJ1-1	.	TGTGCCAGCAGTTACTGGGGCGGTTACACTGAAGCTTTCTTT	CASSYWGGYTEAFF
TRBD2	18	TRBV7-9	TRBJ2-5	.	TGTGCCAGCAACCCACGGGCTAGCGGGAGGAAGGGTAAAGAGACCCAGTACTTC	CASNPRASGRKGKETQYF
.	14	TRBV4-3	TRBJ2-7	.	TGCGCCAGCAGCCAAGGGACTGATATCTACGAGCAGTACTTC	CASSQGTDIYEQYF
TRBD1	19	TRBV7-2	TRBJ1-4	.	TGTGCCAGCAGCTGGCCCCCCTACAGGGGGCGGCTTTCTAATGAAAAACTGTTTTTT	CASSWPPYRGRLSNEKLFF
.	15	TRBV7-8	TRBJ1-5	.	TGTGCCAGCAGCTTGTCAGACAATAGCAATCAGCCCCAGCATTTT	CASSLSDNSNQPQHF
.	18	TRBV5-1	TRBJ2-7	.	TGCGCCAGCAGCTCCGAACCCCAAGGGGCGGTGTTATCTTACGAGCAGTACTTC	CASSSEPQGAVLSYEQYF
.	15	TRBV18	TRBJ1-3	.	TGTGCCAGCTCACCATCCCCTCTCTCTGGAAACACCATATATTTT	CASSPSPLSGNTIYF
TRBD1	15	TRBV5-6	TRBJ2-3	.	TGTGCCAGCAAAAAACCGGACAGGGAAACAGATACGCAGTATTTT	CASKKPDRETDTQYF
TRBD2	14	TRBV5-1	TRBJ2-5	.	TGCGCCAGCAGCTCGAGCGGGGGGGAAGAGACCCAGTACTTC	CASSSSGGEETQYF
TRBD2	17	TRBV4-2	TRBJ2-5	.	TGTGCCAGCAGCCAAAGAGCTAGCGGGGGTAACCAAGAGACCCAGTACTTC	CASSQRASGGNQETQYF
.	15	TRBV7-2	TRBJ1-6	.	TGTGCCAGCAGCCTCGAGAGCTCCTATAATTCACCCCTCCACTTT	CASSLESSYNSPLHF
TRBD1	15	TRBV19	TRBJ2-7	.	TGTGCCAGTAGTATTCCGGGACAGGGCTTTCACGAGCAGTACTTC	CASSIPGQGFHEQYF
.	16	TRBV9	TRBJ2-7	.	TGTGCCAGCAGCGTAGAGTCTACAGGGCGGACAAACGAGCAGTACTTC	CASSVESTGRTNEQYF
.	14	TRBV28	TRBJ1-5	.	TGTGCCACCCCGGGAGACAGTGCAAATCAGCCCCAGCATTTT	CATPGDSANQPQHF
.	14	TRBV7-9	TRBJ1-4	.	TGTGCCAGCAGCTTTGGGGGGAGAGGGGAAAAACTGTTTTTT	CASSFGGRGEKLFF
TRBD1	18	TRBV12-5	TRBJ1-3	.	TGTGCTAGTGGTTTGGTCCGGGACAGGGAAGGCTCTGGAAACACCATATATTTT	CASGLVRDREGSGNTIYF
.	15	TRBV19	TRBJ1-5	.	TGTGCCAGTAGTAGAGGTCAGGGAAGTAATCAGCCCCGGCATTTT	CASSRGQGSNQPRHF
TRBD2	13	TRBV27	TRBJ2-3	.	TGTGCCAGCAGGATAGCGGGAGTGGATACGCAGTATTTT	CASRIAGVDTQYF
.	14	TRBV7-2	TRBJ1-2	few	TGTGCCAGCAGCTTAGGGACAGTCAACTATGGCTACACCTTC	CASSLGTVNYGYTF
.	17	TRBV25-1	TRBJ2-3	.	TGTGCCAGCAGTGAATCTCTCGAGGCGTCACAGGTGGATACGCAGTATTTT	CASSESLEASQVDTQYF
.	13	TRBV9	TRBJ2-2	.	TGTGCCAGCAGCGTAGCAGGGACCGGGGAGCTGTTTTTT	CASSVAGTGELFF
TRBD2	15	TRBV7-9	TRBJ2-3	.	TGTGCCAGCAGCTTAGTTAGGGGACTAGAGGATACGCAGTATTTT	CASSLVRGLEDTQYF
.	14	TRBV5-1	TRBJ1-1	.	TGCGCCAGCAGCTTGGGACAGGACCACACTGAAGCTTTCTTT	CASSLGQDHTEAFF
.	16	TRBV5-1	TRBJ2-1	.	TGCGCCAGCAGCTTGGGACAGTATAGCTCCTACAATGAGCAGTTCTTC	CASSLGQYSSYNEQFF
TRBD1	14	TRBV27	TRBJ2-7	few	TGTGCCAGCAGTTCACAGGGGGAAAGCTACGAGCAGTACTTC	CASSSQGESYEQYF
.	16	TRBV18	TRBJ2-7	.	TGTGCCAGCTCCTCCTCCTTGGCGGTGAACCTCTACGAGCAGTACTTC	CASSSSLAVNLYEQYF
.	13	TRBV5-4	TRBJ1-1	.	TGTGCCAGCAGCTTGACACTGGGCGCTGAAGCTTTCTTT	CASSLTLGAEAFF
.	12	TRBV6-1	TRBJ2-7	.	TGTGCCAGTTCCTGGGGCCCCTACGAGCAGTACTTC	CASSWGPYEQYF
TRBD1	14	TRBV7-9	TRBJ1-4	.	TGTGCCAGCAGCTTAGGGACAGGGAATGAAAAACTGTTTTTT	CASSLGTGNEKLFF
TRBD2	14	TRBV5-8	TRBJ2-7	.	TGTGCCAGCATCTCGGGGGAGGGTACCTACGAGCAGTACTTC	CASISGEGTYEQYF
.	15	TRBV7-3	TRBJ2-5	.	TGTGCCAGCAGCCCTAGACGGACAGAACCCGAGACCCAGTACTTC	CASSPRRTEPETQYF
TRBD1	16	TRBV7-9	TRBJ2-6	.	TGTGCCAGCAGCTTTCCCAGGGGGCCAGGGGCCAACGTCCTGACTTTC	CASSFPRGPGANVLTF